The 16 T cell receptor beta chains reported below all come from one sample, sequenced in a study of sequential checkpoint blockade in melanoma. This table comes from immunoSEQ multiplex PCR, and its TCRdb copy is limited to in-frame clones, with some not included. The sample has about 4,900 clones; 35% to 40% are singletons. Treatment described: randomized to nivolumab then ipilimumab (arm A) or the reverse (arm B). The specimen comprised tumor tissue (inferred from file names), sampled from a patient given nivolumab and ipilimumab in sequence. The receptors stem from a human donor with melanoma.

The chain links TRBV28 to TRBJ2-1, with 7 positions matching TRBD2. The CDR3 covers 15 residues. Germline values: CDR1 MDHEN, CDR2 SYDVKM. The trim removed 8 bases at V and 1 base at J, leaving 8 bases unmatched. The CDR3 sequence: CASSPGRDSYNEQFF. The CDR3 bases are TGTGCCAGCTCCCCGGGGAGGGATTCCTACAATGAGCAGTTCTTC.

The J gene is TRBJ2-7, the V gene TRBV6-4; D unresolved. This CDR3 is 11 amino acids long. The germline V and J ends were trimmed by 9 bases and 3 bases, with 9 bases remaining between them. Germline loops: CDR1 MRHNA, CDR2 SNTAGT. The CDR3 DNA sequence: TGTGCCAGTGCTAGGAACTACGAGCAGTACTTC. It encodes CASARNYEQYF.

Only a few counts were recorded for this clone. The chain recombines TRBV30 with TRBJ1-2, with 9 bases lining up with TRBD1. The length of the CDR3 is 14 residues. CDR1 is GTSNPN and CDR2 is SVGIG in the germline V gene (reference sequence). The V segment lost 2 bases and the J segment 4 bases; nucleotides outside the gene matches: 5. The CDR3: CAWSRDRASYGYTF. The CDR3 bases are TGTGCCTGGAGTCGGGACAGGGCCTCCTATGGCTACACCTTC.

This clone is medium-sized in the sample. J is TRBJ2-7 and V is TRBV4-1, with TRBD1 matching over 9 bases. CDR1 is MGHRA, CDR2 YSYEKL, per germline. This CDR3 has 16 residues. V lost 1 base, J lost 7 bases, and 11 bases stayed unmatched. The CDR3 DNA sequence: TGCGCCAGCAGCCAAGTTGGTGGGACAGGGACTTTAGAGCAGTACTTC. As protein: CASSQVGGTGTLEQYF.

The chain carries TRBV19 and TRBJ2-5; D tentatively fits TRBD1 or TRBD2 (5 bases each). V was trimmed by 4 bases and J by 7 bases, leaving 13 bases between them. The CDR3 is 13 amino acids. The germline V gene has CDR1 LNHDA and CDR2 SQIVND (reference sequence). CDR3 region: CASSRDGGGTQYF. For the CDR3, the DNA is TGTGCCAGTAGTAGGGACGGCGGAGGGACCCAGTACTTC.

This clone ranks as medium-sized. The V gene is TRBV11-3, the J gene TRBJ1-1; D possibly corresponds to TRBD1 (5 bases). Germline V gives CDR1 SGHNT, CDR2 YENEEA. V gave up 5 bases and J gave up 3 bases, with 19 bases separating them. The CDR3 has 16 residues. In nucleotides, the CDR3 is TGTGCCAGCAGCCGACGGTGGGGGAAGTCGGACACTGAAGCTTTCTTT. Protein: CASSRRWGKSDTEAFF.

This clone appeared a few times. The DNA for the CDR3 is TGTGCCAGCAGCCTCACACGGGGGGATACGCAGTATTTT. It translates to CASSLTRGDTQYF. This chain uses TRBV9 with TRBJ2-3; D is perhaps TRBD2 (6 bases). CDR3 length equals 13 residues. Trimming cost V 4 bases and J 6 bases, with 12 bases left between them. The germline CDR1 and CDR2 sequences are SGDLS and YYNGEE.

This clone was counted between two and nine times. The V gene is TRBV11-3, the J gene TRBJ2-7; weak D call: TRBD2 (6 bases). The ends were cut back, 3 bases at V and 5 bases at J, with 17 bases in the middle. The CDR3 runs 15 residues. Germline lookup yields CDR1 SGHNT and CDR2 YENEEA. The CDR3 bases are TGTGCCAGCAGCTTGGTTGCCGGGGGTCTGAACGAGCAGTACTTC. It specifies CASSLVAGGLNEQYF.

The rearrangement joins TRBV9 to TRBJ1-1, with TRBD1 as a possible D gene (5 bases). Germline lookup yields CDR1 SGDLS and CDR2 YYNGEE. V was cut by 4 bases and J by 4 bases, with 8 bases left in between. CDR3 size: 12 residues. Here the CDR3 reads CASSRDGTEAFF. The CDR3 DNA sequence: TGTGCCAGCAGCCGGGACGGCACTGAAGCTTTCTTT.

The chain uses TRBV6-4 and TRBJ2-7; D call uncertain. The germline gives CDR1 MRHNA, CDR2 SNTAGT. Trimming left V 11 bases short and J 2 bases short, with 10 bases between. This CDR3 has 11 residues. CDR3 sequence reads: CAAASPYEQYF. As DNA, the CDR3 is TGTGCCGCGGCTAGTCCCTACGAGCAGTACTTC.

In its sample, this clone was seen a few times. The rearrangement links TRBV19 to TRBJ1-1; D is ambiguous. Germline V gene lookup returns CDR1 LNHDA and CDR2 SQIVND (reference sequence). The CDR3 consists of 15 residues. V was trimmed by 6 bases and J by 0 bases, leaving 14 bases between them. The chain's CDR3 is CASRSVSIMNTEAFF. The DNA for the CDR3 is TGTGCCAGTAGGTCTGTGTCTATAATGAACACTGAAGCTTTCTTT.

The gene calls are TRBV5-1 and TRBJ2-7, with 8 bases fitting TRBD1. The CDR3 extends over 14 amino acids. Germline-derived CDR1 and CDR2 are SGHRS and YFSETQ. With 2 bases clipped from V and 6 bases from J, the junction kept 7 bases outside the gene matches. CDR3 amino acids: CASSFRDRTPEQYF. The CDR3 DNA reads as TGCGCCAGCAGCTTCCGGGACAGGACCCCCGAGCAGTACTTC.

The J gene is TRBJ1-2, the V gene TRBV29-1; no reliable D call. Germline CDR1 and CDR2: SQVTM and ANQGSEA. There are 12 residues in the CDR3. V lost 1 base to trimming and J lost 7 bases, with 10 bases between them. The DNA for the CDR3 is TGCAGCGTTGAAGGTTCCCTTATTGGCTACACCTTC. Amino acids: CSVEGSLIGYTF. The full variable domain, with the rest looked up from reference TRBV29-1 and TRBJ1-2, is SAVISQKPSRDICQRGTSLTIQCQVDSQVTMMFWYRQQPGQSLTLIATANQGSEATYESGFVIDKFPISRPNLTFSTLTVSNMSPEDSSIYLCSVEGSLIGYTFGSGTRLTVV.

This clone has more than one count but fewer than ten. This chain uses TRBV6-8 with TRBJ1-1; D gene uncertain. This CDR3 region has 14 residues. Germline CDR1 MNHGY, CDR2 SAAAGT. Trimming shortened V by 4 bases and J by 0 bases, and 9 bases separated the two germline ends. DNA of the CDR3: TGTGCCAGCAGTTTTTCGACGGTGAACACTGAAGCTTTCTTT. Protein: CASSFSTVNTEAFF.

The chain has TRBV6-8 and TRBJ2-3; 8 bases agree with TRBD2. V dropped 7 bases and J dropped 0; count of bases not matched to a gene: 6. Germline V gene lookup returns CDR1 MNHGY and CDR2 SAAAGT. This CDR3 has 15 amino acids. Here the CDR3 DNA reads TGTGCCAGCACCGATAGCGGGATGAGCACAGATACGCAGTATTTT. Its protein is CASTDSGMSTDTQYF.

The sample holds a few counts of this clone. The genes are TRBV6-8 and TRBJ2-7, with 7 positions matching TRBD1. The CDR3 runs to 14 residues. The V gene end was trimmed by 6 bases and the J gene end by 3 bases; junction bases not matched to a gene: 8. The germline V gene encodes CDR1 MNHGY and CDR2 SAAAGT. The CDR3, as DNA: TGTGCCAGCAGAGACCTACAGGGGATCTACGAGCAGTACTTC. Translation gives CASRDLQGIYEQYF.